Here is one T cell receptor (beta chain) with its context. The table lists this clonotype with a few counts. It has no known antigen specificity. The junction departs from germline at one end; a sequencing error may be responsible. TCR beta CDR3 regions were amplified from RNA transcripts. The first round of RT-PCR for the TCR CDR3 was performed with the HTBI primer set and the Qiagen OneStep RT-PCR kit. The libraries were constructed in a second round of multiplex PCR and then size-selected and purified. The libraries were sequenced on an Illumina HiSeq2000 using paired-end 100 bp reads. As for how the authors treated the data: SOAPnuke was used to process the raw data, throwing out any read that contained adapters or uncalled bases, had a mean Phred below 15, or lacked an exact constant-primer or identifier match. High-quality paired reads were merged using COPE v1.2.5, and each unique nucleotide sequence was defined as a clonotype. MiTCR v1.1 was used to align the clonotypes against IMGT TRBV, TRBD and TRBJ reference segments. The analysis was restricted to V-J combinations with a frequency above 0.0001, which together covered around 99% of the repertoires. A TCS score was defined as the ratio between F50 (clonal expansion) and ExV (chaos), using BLOSUM62-based TCRdist between CDR3 peptides within each V-J. Welch's t-statistics and random forest reduced fewer than 550 V-J features to 10 to 15, which were used in a naive Bayes classifier (R e1071). TCRdb redid the processing of the public reads, applying fastp at Q25 and MiXCR, and retained in-frame beta chains. Every entry covers one CDR3 protein and lists the most common genes and DNA from its rows. These V and J calls derive from TCRdb rather than the authors' analysis. Counted in this sample were around 350,000 distinct CDR3 sequences; roughly 13% of them appeared once. The ten most abundant clones make up 9.2% of the sample.

Stable Graves' hyperthyroidism was defined as the absence of progression to ophthalmopathy over 18 months of follow-up. Hyperthyroidism patients were newly diagnosed, had a disease duration of under 2 months, and were aged 18 to 65 years. Exclusion was applied to patients with uncontrolled infections, other autoimmune diseases, pregnancy or lactation. Diagnoses relied on clinical symptoms, serum thyroxine and TRAb, thyroid ultrasound and orbital computed tomography. PBMCs were separated from about 10 ml of fresh peripheral blood using Ficoll-Paque density gradient centrifugation. Total RNA was extracted with Trizol reagent, and quality was checked on an Agilent 2100 Bioanalyzer. The data were taken from a study of T cells in Graves' hyperthyroidism and ophthalmopathy (dated by TCRdb to the late 2010s). In terms of the full investigation: Peripheral blood samples were taken at the time of initial diagnosis, prior to any treatment. To identify distinguishing TCR V-J signatures, a discovery cohort of 90 to 100 patients was used, comprising under 45 with Graves' ophthalmopathy and approximately 57 with stable Graves' hyperthyroidism. Prospective prediction of ophthalmopathy was tested in an independent validation cohort consisting of about 20 hyperthyroidism patients and around 17 patients who later progressed to ophthalmopathy. The approximately 100 discovery patients were divided at random into training and test sets in a 7:3 ratio. In six Graves' hyperthyroidism patients, the study also compared T-cell repertoires from thyroid tissue with T-cell repertoires from blood. After blood sampling, hyperthyroidism patients were treated with methimazole at a starting dose of 30 mg daily, and ophthalmopathy patients were treated with high-dose intravenous methylprednisolone. TCR Vbeta CDR3 sequencing of 135 peripheral blood samples (under 45 ophthalmopathy, approximately 80 hyperthyroidism and around 17 progressor patients) is reported in the paper. Overall study results and their limits: Most expanded thyroid clonotypes (frequency above 0.001) were also found in blood, which suggests that blood repertoires may mirror thyroid immune responses. Sample size was not statistically predetermined, and investigators were not blinded to group allocation. In validation, the model predicted progression to ophthalmopathy a median of around six months before onset, with roughly 70% sensitivity and 72.22% specificity. Ophthalmopathy was separated from stable hyperthyroidism by a 13 V-J signature model, with roughly 88% sensitivity and roughly 81% specificity obtained in cross-validation and 80%/75% obtained in testing.

Including the terminal cysteine and phenylalanine, the CDR3 comprises 18 residues. Only CDR3 DNA is held: 54 bases, read in frame from base 1. CDR1 and CDR2 are read off the germline V gene as SNHLY and FYNNEI. The receptor was isolated from a woman younger than 35 with Graves' hyperthyroidism. Sequencing was carried out using blood. The chain is encoded by TRBV2 joined to TRBJ2-7; TRBD2 agrees with 9 junctional bases. The DNA sequence follows: TGTGCCAGCAGTGAATTCCCGGGACTAGCTTCTTACTCCTACGGGCAGTACTTC. Its amino acids are CASSEFPGLASYSYGQYF. Reference TRBV2 and TRBJ2-7 proteins supply the regions before and after the CDR3; the full variable domain is: EPEVTQTPSHQVTQMGQEVILRCVPISNHLYFYWYRQILGQKVEFLVSFYNNEISEKSEIFDDQFSVERPDGSNFTLKIRSTKLEDSAMYFCASSEFPGLASYSYGQYFGPGTRLTVT.